This TCR beta chain was recorded in a study of blood T cells in healthy people across ages. Study conclusions and caveats: Estimates of total diversity, which came from one million sequenced T cells, were considered to be underestimates.

Sample-barcoded 5' priming and a J-beta primer mix drove a second PCR of roughly 6 to 12 cycles. TCRdb re-analysed the 5' RACE reads in MiXCR, keeping a single row per CDR3 protein. The table shows about 780,000 distinct CDR3 sequences, with 35% to 60% occurring only once. A word on this clonotype: Its antigen remains unknown.

The CDR3 runs 14 residues. Per germline, CDR1 SEHNR and CDR2 FQNEAQ (reference sequence). V lost 1 base, J lost 5 bases, and 9 bases lay in between. Sequenced sample: blood. The clonotype comes from a man older than 75 in good health. The chain carries TRBV7-9 and TRBJ2-1, with D possibly being TRBD1 (6 bases). Written as DNA, the CDR3 is TGTGCCAGCAGCTTAGGGGACACCCACAATGAGCAGTTCTTC. Translation gives CASSLGDTHNEQFF.